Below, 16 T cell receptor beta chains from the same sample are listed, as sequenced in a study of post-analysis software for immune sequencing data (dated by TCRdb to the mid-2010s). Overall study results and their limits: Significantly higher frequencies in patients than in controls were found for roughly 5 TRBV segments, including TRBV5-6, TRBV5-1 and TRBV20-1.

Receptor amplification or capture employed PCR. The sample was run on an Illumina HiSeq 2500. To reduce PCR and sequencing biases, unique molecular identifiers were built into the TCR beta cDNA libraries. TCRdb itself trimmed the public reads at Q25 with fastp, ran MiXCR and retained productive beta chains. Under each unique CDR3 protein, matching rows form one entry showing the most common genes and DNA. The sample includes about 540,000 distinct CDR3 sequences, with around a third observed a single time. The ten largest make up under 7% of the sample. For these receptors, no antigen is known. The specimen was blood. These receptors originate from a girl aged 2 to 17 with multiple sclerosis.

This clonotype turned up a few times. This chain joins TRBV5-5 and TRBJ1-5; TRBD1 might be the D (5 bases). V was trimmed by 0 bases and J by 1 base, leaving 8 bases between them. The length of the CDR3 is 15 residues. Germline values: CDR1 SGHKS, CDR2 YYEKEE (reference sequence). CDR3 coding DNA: TGTGCCAGCAGCTTGGACTGGGGGAGCAATCAGCCCCAGCATTTT. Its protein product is CASSLDWGSNQPQHF.

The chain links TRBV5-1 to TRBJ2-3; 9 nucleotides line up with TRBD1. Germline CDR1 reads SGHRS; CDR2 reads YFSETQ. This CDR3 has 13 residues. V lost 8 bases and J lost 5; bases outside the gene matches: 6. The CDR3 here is CARGTGMVDTQYF. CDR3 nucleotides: TGCGCCAGAGGGACAGGGATGGTAGATACGCAGTATTTT.

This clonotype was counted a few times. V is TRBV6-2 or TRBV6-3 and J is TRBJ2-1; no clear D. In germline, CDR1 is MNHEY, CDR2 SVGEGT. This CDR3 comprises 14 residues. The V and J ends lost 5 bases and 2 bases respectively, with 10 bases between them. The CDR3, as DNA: TGTGCCAGCAGTATAAGCTCAGCCTACAATGAGCAGTTCTTC. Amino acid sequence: CASSISSAYNEQFF.

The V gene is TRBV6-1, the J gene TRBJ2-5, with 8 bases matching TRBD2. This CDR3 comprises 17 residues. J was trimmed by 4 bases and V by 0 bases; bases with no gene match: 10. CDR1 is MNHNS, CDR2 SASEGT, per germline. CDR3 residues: CASSEALSGGTIETQYF. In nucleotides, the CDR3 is TGTGCCAGCAGTGAAGCGCTCAGCGGGGGCACGATAGAGACCCAGTACTTC.

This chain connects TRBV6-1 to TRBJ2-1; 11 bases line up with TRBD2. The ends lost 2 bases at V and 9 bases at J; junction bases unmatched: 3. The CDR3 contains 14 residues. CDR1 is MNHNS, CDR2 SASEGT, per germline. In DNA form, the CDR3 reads TGTGCCAGCAGTGAATCGCTAGCGGGGGGTGAGCAGTTCTTC. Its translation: CASSESLAGGEQFF.

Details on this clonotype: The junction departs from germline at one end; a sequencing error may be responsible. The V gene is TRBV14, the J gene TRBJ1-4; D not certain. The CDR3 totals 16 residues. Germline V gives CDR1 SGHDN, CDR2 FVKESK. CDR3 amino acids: CASSRISGGKNEELFF. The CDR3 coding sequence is TGTGCCAGCAGCCGAATATCGGGAGGCAAGAATGAAGAACTGTTTTTT.

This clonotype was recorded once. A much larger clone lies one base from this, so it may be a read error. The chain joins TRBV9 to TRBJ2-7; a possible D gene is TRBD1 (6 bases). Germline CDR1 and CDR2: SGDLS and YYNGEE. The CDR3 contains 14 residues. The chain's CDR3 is CAGSVGTRTYEQYF. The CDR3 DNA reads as TGTGCCGGCAGCGTCGGGACACGAACCTACGAGCAGTACTTC.

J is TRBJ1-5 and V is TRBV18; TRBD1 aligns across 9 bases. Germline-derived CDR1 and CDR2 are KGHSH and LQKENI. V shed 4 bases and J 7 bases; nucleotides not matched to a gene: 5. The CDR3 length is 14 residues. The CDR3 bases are TGTGCCAGCTCACTTGGGACAGGGAAACAGCCCCAGCATTTT. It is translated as CASSLGTGKQPQHF.

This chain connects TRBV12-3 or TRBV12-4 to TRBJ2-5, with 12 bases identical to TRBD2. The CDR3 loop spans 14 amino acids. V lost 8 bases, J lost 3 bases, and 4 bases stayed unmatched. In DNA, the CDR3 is TGTGCCAGCGCGTGGACTAGCGGGAAAGAGACCCAGTACTTC. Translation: CASAWTSGKETQYF.

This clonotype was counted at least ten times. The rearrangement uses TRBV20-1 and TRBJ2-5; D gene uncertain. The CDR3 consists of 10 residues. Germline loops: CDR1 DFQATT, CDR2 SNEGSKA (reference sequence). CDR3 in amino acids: CSAGQETQYF. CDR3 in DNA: TGCAGCGCCGGACAAGAGACCCAGTACTTC.

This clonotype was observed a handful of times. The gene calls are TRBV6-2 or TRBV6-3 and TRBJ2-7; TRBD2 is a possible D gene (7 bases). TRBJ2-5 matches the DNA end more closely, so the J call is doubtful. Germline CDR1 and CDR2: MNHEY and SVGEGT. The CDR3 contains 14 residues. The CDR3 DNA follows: TGTGCCAGCAGTCGAGGGGGTAGCGGGGAGACCCAGTACTTC. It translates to CASSRGGSGETQYF.

CDR3 region: CAISESKQGRMDTEAFF. CDR3 sequence (DNA): TGTGCCATCAGTGAGTCGAAGCAGGGTAGAATGGACACTGAAGCTTTCTTT. The gene calls are TRBV10-3 and TRBJ1-1; D is perhaps TRBD1 (5 bases). The CDR3 is made up of 17 amino acids. The germline V and J ends were trimmed by 0 bases and 3 bases, with 17 bases remaining between them. Germline V lookup: CDR1 ENHRY, CDR2 SYGVKD.

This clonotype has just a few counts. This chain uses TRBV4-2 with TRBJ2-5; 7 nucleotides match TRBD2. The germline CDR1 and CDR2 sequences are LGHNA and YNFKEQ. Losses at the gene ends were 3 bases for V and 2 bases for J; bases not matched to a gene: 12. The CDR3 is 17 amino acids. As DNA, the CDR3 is TGTGCCAGCAGCCATCAGACGGGACTAACGATACAAGAGACCCAGTACTTC. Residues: CASSHQTGLTIQETQYF.

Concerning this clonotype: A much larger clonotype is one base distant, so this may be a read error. In DNA form, the CDR3 reads TGCAGTGCCCCAGTGGGGGATACGCAGTATTTT. Translated, it gives CSAPVGDTQYF. The chain combines TRBV20-1 with TRBJ2-3; no clear D gene. The germline gives CDR1 DFQATT, CDR2 SNEGSKA (reference sequence). The V and J ends lost 6 bases and 6 bases respectively, with 10 bases between them. The length of the CDR3 is 11 residues.

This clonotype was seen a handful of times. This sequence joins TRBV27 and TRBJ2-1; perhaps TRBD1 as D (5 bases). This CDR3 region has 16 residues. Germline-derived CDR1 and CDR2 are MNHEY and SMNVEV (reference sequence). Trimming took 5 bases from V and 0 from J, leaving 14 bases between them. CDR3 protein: CASSDLTVSSYNEQFF. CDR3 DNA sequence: TGTGCCAGCAGTGACCTGACAGTGAGCTCCTACAATGAGCAGTTCTTC.

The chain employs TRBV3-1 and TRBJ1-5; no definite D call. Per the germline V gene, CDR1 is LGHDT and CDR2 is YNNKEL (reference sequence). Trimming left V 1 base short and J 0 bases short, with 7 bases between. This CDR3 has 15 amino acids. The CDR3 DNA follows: TGTGCCAGCAGCCAAGGAAGAGTTAGCAATCAGCCCCAGCATTTT. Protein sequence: CASSQGRVSNQPQHF. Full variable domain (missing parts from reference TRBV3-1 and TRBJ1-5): DTAVSQTPKYLVTQMGNDKSIKCEQNLGHDTMYWYKQDSKKFLKIMFSYNNKELIINETVPNRFSPKSPDKAHLNLHINSLELGDSAVYFCASSQGRVSNQPQHFGDGTRLSIL.